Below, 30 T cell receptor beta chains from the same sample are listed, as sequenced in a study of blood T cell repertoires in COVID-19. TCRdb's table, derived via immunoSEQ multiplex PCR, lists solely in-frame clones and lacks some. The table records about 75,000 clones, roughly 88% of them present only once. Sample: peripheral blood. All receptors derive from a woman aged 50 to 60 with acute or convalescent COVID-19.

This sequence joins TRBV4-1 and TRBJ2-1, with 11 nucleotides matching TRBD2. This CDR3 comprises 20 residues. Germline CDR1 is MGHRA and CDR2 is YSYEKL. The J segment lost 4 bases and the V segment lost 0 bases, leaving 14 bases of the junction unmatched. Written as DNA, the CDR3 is TGCGCCAGCAGCCAAGATTCCCTAGCGGGAGGAGGGGGTTGGTACAATGAGCAGTTCTTC. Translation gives CASSQDSLAGGGGWYNEQFF.

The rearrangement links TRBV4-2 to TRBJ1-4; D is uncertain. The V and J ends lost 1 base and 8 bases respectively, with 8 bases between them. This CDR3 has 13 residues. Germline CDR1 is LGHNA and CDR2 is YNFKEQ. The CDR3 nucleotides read TGTGCCAGCAGCCAAGGGGGAGAGGAAAAACTGTTTTTT. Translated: CASSQGGEEKLFF.

The CDR3: CASSLWEPRTNETQYF. The DNA for the CDR3 is TGTGCCAGCAGCTTGTGGGAGCCACGAACCAATGAGACCCAGTACTTC. V usage is TRBV5-7 and J usage is TRBJ2-5; D might be TRBD2 (5 bases). TRBV5-7 carries the ORF label, with uncertain function. Trimming stripped 1 base from V and 5 bases from J, with 18 bases between. The CDR3 contains 16 residues.

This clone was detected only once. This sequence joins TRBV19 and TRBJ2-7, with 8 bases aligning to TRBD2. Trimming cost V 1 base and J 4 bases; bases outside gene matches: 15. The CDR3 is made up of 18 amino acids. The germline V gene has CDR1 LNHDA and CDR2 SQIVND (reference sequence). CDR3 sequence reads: CASSIVPPGAGALYEQYF. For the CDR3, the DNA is TGTGCCAGTAGTATAGTACCCCCAGGAGCGGGAGCACTATACGAGCAGTACTTC.

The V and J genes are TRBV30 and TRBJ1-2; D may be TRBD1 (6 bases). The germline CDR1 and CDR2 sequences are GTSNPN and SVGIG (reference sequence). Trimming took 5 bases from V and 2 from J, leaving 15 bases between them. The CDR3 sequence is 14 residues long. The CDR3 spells CAWASRGTNYGYTF. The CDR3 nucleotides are TGTGCCTGGGCGTCCAGGGGCACGAACTATGGCTACACCTTC.

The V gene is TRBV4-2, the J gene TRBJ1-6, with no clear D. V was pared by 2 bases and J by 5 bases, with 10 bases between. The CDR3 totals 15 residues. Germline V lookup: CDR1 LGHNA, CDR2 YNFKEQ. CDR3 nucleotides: TGTGCCAGCAGCCAACGAGGGATGGATAATTCACCCCTCCACTTT. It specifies CASSQRGMDNSPLHF.

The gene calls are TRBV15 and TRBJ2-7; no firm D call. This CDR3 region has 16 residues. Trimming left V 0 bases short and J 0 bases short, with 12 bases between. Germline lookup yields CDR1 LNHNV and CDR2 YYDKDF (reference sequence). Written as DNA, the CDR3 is TGTGCCACCAGCAGAGATTGGGCTTCCAGCTCCTACGAGCAGTACTTC. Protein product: CATSRDWASSSYEQYF.

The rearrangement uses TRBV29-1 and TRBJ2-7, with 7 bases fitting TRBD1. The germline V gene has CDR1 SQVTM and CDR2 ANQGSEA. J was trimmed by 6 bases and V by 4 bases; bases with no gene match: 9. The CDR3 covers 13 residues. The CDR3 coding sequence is TGCAGCGTTGGATTGACAGGGCCTGGCGAGCAGTACTTC. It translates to CSVGLTGPGEQYF.

CDR3 sequence (DNA): TGTGCCAGCAGTGTTAATCCGGGACAGATGTACGAGCAGTACTTC. Translation gives CASSVNPGQMYEQYF. The V gene is TRBV7-3, the J gene TRBJ2-7, with 7 bases matching TRBD1. The CDR3 loop spans 15 amino acids. Germline loops: CDR1 SGHTA, CDR2 FQGTGA. V was clipped by 6 bases and J by 4 bases; unmatched bases: 12.

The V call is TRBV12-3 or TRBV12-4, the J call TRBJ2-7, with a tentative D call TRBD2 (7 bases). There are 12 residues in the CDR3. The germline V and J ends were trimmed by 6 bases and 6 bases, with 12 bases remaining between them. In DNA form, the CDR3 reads TGTGCCAGCAGAAACAGGGAGGGCGAGCAGTACTTC. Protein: CASRNREGEQYF.

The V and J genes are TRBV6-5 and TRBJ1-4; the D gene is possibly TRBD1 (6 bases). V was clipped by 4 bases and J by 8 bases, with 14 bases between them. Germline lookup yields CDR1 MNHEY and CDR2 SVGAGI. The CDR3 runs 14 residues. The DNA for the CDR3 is TGTGCCAGCAGTTTCGGACAGATAGAAGAAAAACTGTTTTTT. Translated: CASSFGQIEEKLFF.

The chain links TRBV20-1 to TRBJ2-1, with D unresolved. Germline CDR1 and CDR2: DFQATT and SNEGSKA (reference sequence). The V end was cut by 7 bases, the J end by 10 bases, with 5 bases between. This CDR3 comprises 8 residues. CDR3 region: CSVGEQFF. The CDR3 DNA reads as TGCAGTGTCGGGGAGCAGTTCTTC.

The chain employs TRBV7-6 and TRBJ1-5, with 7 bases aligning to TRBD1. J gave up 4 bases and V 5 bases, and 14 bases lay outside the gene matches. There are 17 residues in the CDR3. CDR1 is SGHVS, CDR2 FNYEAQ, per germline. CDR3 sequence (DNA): TGTGCCAGCAGCGCCTTAACCCCGGGGACAGCTAATCAGCCCCAGCATTTT. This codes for CASSALTPGTANQPQHF.

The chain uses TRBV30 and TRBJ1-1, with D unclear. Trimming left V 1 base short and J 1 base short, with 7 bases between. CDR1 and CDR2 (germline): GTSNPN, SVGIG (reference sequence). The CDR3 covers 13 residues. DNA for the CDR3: TGTGCCTGGAGTGCCCAGGCGAACACTGAAGCTTTCTTT. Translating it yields CAWSAQANTEAFF.

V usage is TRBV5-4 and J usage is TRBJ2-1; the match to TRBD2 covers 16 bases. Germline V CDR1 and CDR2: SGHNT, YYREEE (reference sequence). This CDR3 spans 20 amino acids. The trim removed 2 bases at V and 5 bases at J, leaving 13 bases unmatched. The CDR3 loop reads CASSFPGLAGGPHSNNEQFF. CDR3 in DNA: TGTGCCAGCAGCTTCCCGGGACTAGCGGGAGGGCCCCACTCTAACAATGAGCAGTTCTTC.

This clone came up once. DNA for the CDR3: TGTGCCAGCGAGCCGGACAGGGACTATGGCTACACCTTC. Protein sequence: CASEPDRDYGYTF. J is TRBJ1-2 and V is TRBV6-5; TRBD1 agrees at 8 bases. This CDR3 is 13 amino acids long. Germline assignment: CDR1 MNHEY and CDR2 SVGAGI. V lost 8 bases, J lost 3 bases, and 5 bases stayed unmatched.

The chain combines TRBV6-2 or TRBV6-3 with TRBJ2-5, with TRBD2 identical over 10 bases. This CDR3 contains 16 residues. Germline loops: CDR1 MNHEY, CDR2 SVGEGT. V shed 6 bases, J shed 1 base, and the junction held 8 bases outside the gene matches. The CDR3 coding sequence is TGTGCCAGCAGACCTACTAGCGGGACTATCCAAGAGACCCAGTACTTC. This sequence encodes CASRPTSGTIQETQYF.

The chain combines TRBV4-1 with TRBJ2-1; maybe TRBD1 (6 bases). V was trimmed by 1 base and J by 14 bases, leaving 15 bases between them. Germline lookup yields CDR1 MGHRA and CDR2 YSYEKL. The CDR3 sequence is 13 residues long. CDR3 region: CASSQVGTPNKFF. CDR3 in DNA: TGCGCCAGCAGCCAAGTTGGGACACCCAATAAGTTCTTC.

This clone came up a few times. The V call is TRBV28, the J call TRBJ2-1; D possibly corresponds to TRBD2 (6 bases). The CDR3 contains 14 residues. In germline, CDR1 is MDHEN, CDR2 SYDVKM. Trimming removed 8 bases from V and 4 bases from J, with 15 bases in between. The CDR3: CASLETSLYNEQFF. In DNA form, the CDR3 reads TGTGCCAGCCTCGAGACTAGTTTATACAATGAGCAGTTCTTC.

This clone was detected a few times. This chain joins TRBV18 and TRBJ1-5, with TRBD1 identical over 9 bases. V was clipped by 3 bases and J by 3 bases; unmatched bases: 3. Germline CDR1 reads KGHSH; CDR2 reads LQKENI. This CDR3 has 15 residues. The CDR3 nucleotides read TGTGCCAGCTCACCCCGGACAGGGGACAATCAGCCCCAGCATTTT. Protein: CASSPRTGDNQPQHF.

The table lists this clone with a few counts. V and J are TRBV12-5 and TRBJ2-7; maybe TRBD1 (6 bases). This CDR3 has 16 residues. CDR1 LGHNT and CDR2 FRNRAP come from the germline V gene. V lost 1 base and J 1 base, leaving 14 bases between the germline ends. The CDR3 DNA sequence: TGTGCTAGTGGTTTGGGCCACCGGGACACTTCCTACGAGCAGTACTTC. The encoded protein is CASGLGHRDTSYEQYF.

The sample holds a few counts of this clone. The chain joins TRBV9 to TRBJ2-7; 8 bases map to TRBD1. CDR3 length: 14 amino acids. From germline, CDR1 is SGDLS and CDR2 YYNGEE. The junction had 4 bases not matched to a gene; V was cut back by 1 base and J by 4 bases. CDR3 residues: CASSVRTGPYEQYF. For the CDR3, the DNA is TGTGCCAGCAGCGTAAGGACAGGGCCATACGAGCAGTACTTC.

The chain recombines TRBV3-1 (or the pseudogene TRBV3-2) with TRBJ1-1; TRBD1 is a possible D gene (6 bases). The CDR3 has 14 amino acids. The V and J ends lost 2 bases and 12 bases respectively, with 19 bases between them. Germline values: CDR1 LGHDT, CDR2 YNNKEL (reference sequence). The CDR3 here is CASSQSETNRDPFF. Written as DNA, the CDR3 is TGTGCCAGCAGCCAATCCGAAACTAACAGGGACCCTTTCTTT.

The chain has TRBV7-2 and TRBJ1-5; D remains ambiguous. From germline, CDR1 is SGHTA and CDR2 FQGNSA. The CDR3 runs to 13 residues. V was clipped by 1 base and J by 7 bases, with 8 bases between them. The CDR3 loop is CASSLVAGQPQHF. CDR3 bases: TGTGCCAGCAGCTTAGTAGCTGGACAGCCCCAGCATTTT. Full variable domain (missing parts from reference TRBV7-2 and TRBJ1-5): GAGVSQSPSNKVTEKGKDVELRCDPISGHTALYWYRQSLGQGLEFLIYFQGNSAPDKSGLPSDRFSAERTGGSVSTLTIQRTQQEDSAVYLCASSLVAGQPQHFGDGTRLSIL.

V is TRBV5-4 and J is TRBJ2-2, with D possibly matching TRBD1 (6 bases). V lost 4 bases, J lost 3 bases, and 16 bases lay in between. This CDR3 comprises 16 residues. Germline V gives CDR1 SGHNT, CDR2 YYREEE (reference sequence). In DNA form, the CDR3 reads TGTGCCAGCAGCCAACCCGAGGGGGTTCACACCGGGGAGCTGTTTTTT. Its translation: CASSQPEGVHTGELFF.

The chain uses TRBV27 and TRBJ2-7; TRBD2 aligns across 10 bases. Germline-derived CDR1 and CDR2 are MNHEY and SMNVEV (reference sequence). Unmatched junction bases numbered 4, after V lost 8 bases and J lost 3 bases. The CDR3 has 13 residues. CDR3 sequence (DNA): TGTGCCAGCCGGCCTAGCGGGAGCTACGAGCAGTACTTC. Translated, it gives CASRPSGSYEQYF.

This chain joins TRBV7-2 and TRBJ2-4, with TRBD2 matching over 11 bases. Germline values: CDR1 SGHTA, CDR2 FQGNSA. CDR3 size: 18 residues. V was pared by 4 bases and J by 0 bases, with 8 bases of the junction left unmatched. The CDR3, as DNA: TGTGCCAGCAGCTATGTAGCGGGAGGGTCGGTAGCCAAAAACATTCAGTACTTC. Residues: CASSYVAGGSVAKNIQYF.

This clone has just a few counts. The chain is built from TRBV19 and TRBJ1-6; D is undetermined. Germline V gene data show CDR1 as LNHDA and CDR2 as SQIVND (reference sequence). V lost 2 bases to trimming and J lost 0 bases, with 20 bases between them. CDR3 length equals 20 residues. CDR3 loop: CASSIRGGQMGSSYNSPLHF. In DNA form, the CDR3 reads TGTGCCAGTAGTATAAGAGGAGGGCAGATGGGGAGCTCCTATAATTCACCCCTCCACTTT.

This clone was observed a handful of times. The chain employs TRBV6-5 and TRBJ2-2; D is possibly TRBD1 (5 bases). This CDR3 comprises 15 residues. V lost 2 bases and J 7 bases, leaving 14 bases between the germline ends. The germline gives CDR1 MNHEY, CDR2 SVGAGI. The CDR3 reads CASSYVVRVGGELFF. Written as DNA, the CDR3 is TGTGCCAGCAGTTACGTGGTCAGGGTTGGCGGGGAGCTGTTTTTT.

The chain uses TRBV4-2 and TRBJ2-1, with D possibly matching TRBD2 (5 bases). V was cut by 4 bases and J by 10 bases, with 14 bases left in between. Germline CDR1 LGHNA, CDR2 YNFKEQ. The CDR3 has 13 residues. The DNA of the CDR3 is TGTGCCAGCAGCCCCCGTAGCGTCGTGGAGCAGTTCTTC. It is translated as CASSPRSVVEQFF.